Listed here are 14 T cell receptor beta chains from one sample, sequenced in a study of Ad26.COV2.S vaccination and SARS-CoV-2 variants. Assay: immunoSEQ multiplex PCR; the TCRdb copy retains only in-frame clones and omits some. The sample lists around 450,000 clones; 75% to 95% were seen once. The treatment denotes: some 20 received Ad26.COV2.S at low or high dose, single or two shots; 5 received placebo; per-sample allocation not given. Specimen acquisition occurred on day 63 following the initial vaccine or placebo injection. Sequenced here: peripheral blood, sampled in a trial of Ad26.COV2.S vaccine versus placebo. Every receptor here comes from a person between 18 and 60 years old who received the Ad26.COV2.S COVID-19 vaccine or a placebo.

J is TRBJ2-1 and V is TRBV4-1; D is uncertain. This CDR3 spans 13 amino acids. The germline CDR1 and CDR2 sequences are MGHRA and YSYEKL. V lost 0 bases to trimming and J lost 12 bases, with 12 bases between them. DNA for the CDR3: TGCGCCAGCAGCCAAGATATAGGGCGTGGGCAGTTCTTC. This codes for CASSQDIGRGQFF.

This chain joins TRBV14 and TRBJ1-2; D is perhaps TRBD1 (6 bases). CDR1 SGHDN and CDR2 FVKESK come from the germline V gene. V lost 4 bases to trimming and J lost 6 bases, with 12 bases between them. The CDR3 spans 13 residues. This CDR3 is CASSLRTVDGYTF. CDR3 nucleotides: TGTGCCAGCAGCCTTCGGACAGTAGATGGCTACACCTTC.

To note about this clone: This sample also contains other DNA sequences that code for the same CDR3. Here the CDR3 reads CASSLAGADTQYF. In nucleotides, the CDR3 is TGTGCCAGCAGTTTAGCAGGGGCCGATACGCAGTATTTT. This chain connects TRBV27 to TRBJ2-3, with D perhaps TRBD1 (6 bases). From germline, CDR1 is MNHEY and CDR2 SMNVEV (reference sequence). The CDR3 loop spans 13 amino acids. V was trimmed by 2 bases and J by 6 bases, leaving 9 bases between them.

Here the CDR3 DNA reads TGTGCCAGCAGCGTTTTCCAGGGAACTGAAGCTTTCTTT. Translating gives CASSVFQGTEAFF. The gene calls are TRBV9 and TRBJ1-1; tentative D call: TRBD1 (5 bases). The CDR3 is 13 residues long. Germline V gene sequence: CDR1 SGDLS, CDR2 YYNGEE. The V gene lost 2 bases and the J gene lost 5 bases, with 10 bases spanning the gap.

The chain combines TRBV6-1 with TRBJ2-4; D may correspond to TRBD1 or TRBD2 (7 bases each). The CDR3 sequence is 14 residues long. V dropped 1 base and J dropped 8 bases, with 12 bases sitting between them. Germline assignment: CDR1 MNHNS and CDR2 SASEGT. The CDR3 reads CASSEGAGGDIQYF. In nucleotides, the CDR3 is TGTGCCAGCAGTGAAGGTGCAGGGGGGGACATTCAGTACTTC.

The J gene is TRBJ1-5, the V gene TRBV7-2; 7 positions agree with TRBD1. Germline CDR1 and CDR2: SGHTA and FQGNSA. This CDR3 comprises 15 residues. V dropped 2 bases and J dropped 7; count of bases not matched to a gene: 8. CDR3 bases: TGTGCCAGCAGCTTATATACAGGGGCCTGGCAGCCCCAGCATTTT. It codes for CASSLYTGAWQPQHF.

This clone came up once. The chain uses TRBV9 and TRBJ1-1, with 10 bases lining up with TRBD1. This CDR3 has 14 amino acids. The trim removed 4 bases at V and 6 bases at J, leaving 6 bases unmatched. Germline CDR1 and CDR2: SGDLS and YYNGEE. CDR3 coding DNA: TGTGCCAGCAGCACCCTTGGACAGGGGGCTGAAGCTTTCTTT. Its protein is CASSTLGQGAEAFF.

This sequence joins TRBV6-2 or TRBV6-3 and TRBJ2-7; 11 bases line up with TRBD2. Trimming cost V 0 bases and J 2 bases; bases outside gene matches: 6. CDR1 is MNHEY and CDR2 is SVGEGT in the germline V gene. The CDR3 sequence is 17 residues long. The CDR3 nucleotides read TGTGCCAGCAGTTACTCGATAGCGGGAGGGCTCCCCTACGAGCAGTACTTC. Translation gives CASSYSIAGGLPYEQYF.

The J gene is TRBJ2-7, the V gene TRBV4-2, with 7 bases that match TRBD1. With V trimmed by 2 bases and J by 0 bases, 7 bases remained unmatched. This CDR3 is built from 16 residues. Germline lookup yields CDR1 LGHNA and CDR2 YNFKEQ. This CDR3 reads CASSQYSGTASYEQYF. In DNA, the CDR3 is TGTGCCAGCAGCCAATATTCCGGGACAGCCTCCTACGAGCAGTACTTC.

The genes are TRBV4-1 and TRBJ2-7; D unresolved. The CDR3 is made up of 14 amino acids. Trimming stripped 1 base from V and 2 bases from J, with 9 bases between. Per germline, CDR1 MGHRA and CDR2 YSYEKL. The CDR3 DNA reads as TGCGCCAGCAGCCAAGGGCGGCAAACCTACGAGCAGTACTTC. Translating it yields CASSQGRQTYEQYF.

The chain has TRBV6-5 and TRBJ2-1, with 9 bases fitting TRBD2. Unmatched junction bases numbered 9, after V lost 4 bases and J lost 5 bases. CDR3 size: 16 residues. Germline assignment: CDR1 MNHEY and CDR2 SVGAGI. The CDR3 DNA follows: TGTGCCAGCAGTTTAACCGGGACTAGCTTCGACAATGAGCAGTTCTTC. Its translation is CASSLTGTSFDNEQFF.

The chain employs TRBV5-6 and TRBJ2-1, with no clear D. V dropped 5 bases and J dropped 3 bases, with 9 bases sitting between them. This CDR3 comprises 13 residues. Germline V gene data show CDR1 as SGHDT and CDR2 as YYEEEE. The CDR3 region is CASSPDLYNEQFF. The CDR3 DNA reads TGTGCCAGCAGTCCGGACCTCTACAATGAGCAGTTCTTC.

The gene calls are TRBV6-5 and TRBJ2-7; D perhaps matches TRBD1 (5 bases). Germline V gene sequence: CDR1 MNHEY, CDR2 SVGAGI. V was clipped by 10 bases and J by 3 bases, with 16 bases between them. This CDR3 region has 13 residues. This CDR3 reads CAIQGTPIYEQYF. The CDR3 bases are TGTGCCATCCAGGGCACCCCAATCTACGAGCAGTACTTC.

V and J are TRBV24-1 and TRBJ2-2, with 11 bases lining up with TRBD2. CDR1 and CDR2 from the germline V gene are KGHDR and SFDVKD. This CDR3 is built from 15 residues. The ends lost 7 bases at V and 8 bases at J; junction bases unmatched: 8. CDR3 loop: CATSLSSGRSGELFF. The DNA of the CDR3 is TGTGCCACCAGCCTTTCTAGCGGGAGGTCTGGGGAGCTGTTTTTT.